This entry lists 30 T cell receptor beta chains sequenced from one sample in a study of blood T cell repertoires in COVID-19. Sequencing was performed with immunoSEQ multiplex PCR; in TCRdb, only in-frame clones are kept and a portion is missing. The sample contains roughly 240,000 clones, 70% to 90% of which appear only once. Sequencing was done on a sample of peripheral blood. The receptors were sampled from a young man with active or convalescent COVID-19.

J is TRBJ2-2 and V is TRBV18; D gene ambiguous. The germline CDR1 and CDR2 sequences are KGHSH and LQKENI. V was clipped by 6 bases and J by 6 bases, with 14 bases between them. This CDR3 region has 14 residues. The CDR3 is CASSPDSTSGELFF. CDR3 nucleotides: TGTGCCAGCTCCCCTGACTCTACCTCCGGGGAGCTGTTTTTT.

The chain couples TRBV19 to TRBJ2-7; the match to TRBD2 covers 8 bases. CDR3 length: 15 residues. Germline CDR1 and CDR2: LNHDA and SQIVND (reference sequence). J was trimmed by 4 bases and V by 5 bases; bases with no gene match: 10. The CDR3 loop is CASSPPQREWYEQYF. The CDR3 nucleotides are TGTGCCAGTAGTCCTCCCCAGCGGGAGTGGTACGAGCAGTACTTC.

The chain is built from TRBV13 and TRBJ2-7; D call uncertain. Looked up from germline, CDR1 is PRHDT and CDR2 is FYEKMQ (reference sequence). The CDR3 runs 13 residues. V was shortened by 5 bases and J by 7 bases, with 15 bases between the two germline ends. The CDR3 DNA follows: TGTGCCAGCAGCCCCCCCCCTTCGGAGGAGCAGTACTTC. Its translation: CASSPPPSEEQYF. The full variable domain, in which reference TRBV13 and TRBJ2-7 provide the parts outside the CDR3, is AAGVIQSPRHLIKEKRETATLKCYPIPRHDTVYWYQQGPGQDPQFLISFYEKMQSDKGSIPDRFSAQQFSDYHSELNMSSLELGDSALYFCASSPPPSEEQYFGPGTRLTVT.

This chain links TRBV7-9 with TRBJ2-1; the D gene is possibly TRBD2 (6 bases). V was cut by 1 base and J by 0 bases, with 10 bases left in between. The CDR3 covers 16 residues. The germline V gene has CDR1 SEHNR and CDR2 FQNEAQ (reference sequence). CDR3 nucleotide sequence: TGTGCCAGCAGCTTAGTCTCGGGGGTCTCCTACAATGAGCAGTTCTTC. It codes for CASSLVSGVSYNEQFF.

J is TRBJ2-3 and V is TRBV11-2; 9 positions agree with TRBD2. Unmatched junction bases numbered 7, after V lost 2 bases and J lost 1 base. The CDR3 sequence is 17 residues long. CDR1 is SGHAT and CDR2 is FQNNGV in the germline V gene. CDR3 sequence (DNA): TGTGCCAGCAGCTTACTTGATAGCGGGGGCCGCACAGATACGCAGTATTTT. This codes for CASSLLDSGGRTDTQYF.

The V gene is TRBV19, the J gene TRBJ2-2, with D possibly TRBD2 on 6 matching bases. Germline V gene data show CDR1 as LNHDA and CDR2 as SQIVND (reference sequence). CDR3 length: 14 residues. The ends were cut back, 7 bases at V and 2 bases at J, with 11 bases in the middle. The CDR3 DNA reads as TGTGCCAGTAATAGCGGTCCTAACACCGGGGAGCTGTTTTTT. Protein: CASNSGPNTGELFF.

The V and J genes are TRBV19 and TRBJ2-7; unclear D gene. With 3 bases removed from V and 3 bases from J, the gap between germline ends came to 9 bases. The germline gives CDR1 LNHDA, CDR2 SQIVND (reference sequence). The CDR3 loop spans 13 amino acids. The CDR3 DNA is TGTGCCAGTAGTATGGCCGATCGCTACGAGCAGTACTTC. It translates to CASSMADRYEQYF.

V usage is TRBV6-5 and J usage is TRBJ1-1; 8 bases match TRBD1. Trimming at V came to 6 bases and at J to 4 bases, leaving 4 bases not matched to a gene. Germline values: CDR1 MNHEY, CDR2 SVGAGI. CDR3 length: 13 amino acids. The CDR3 spells CASRHDRGTEAFF. The CDR3 nucleotides are TGTGCCAGCAGGCATGACAGGGGCACTGAAGCTTTCTTT.

The chain carries TRBV28 and TRBJ2-6; tentatively, D is TRBD1 (6 bases). The CDR3 has 15 residues. Germline V CDR1 and CDR2: MDHEN, SYDVKM. Trimming cost V 5 bases and J 2 bases, with 10 bases left between them. The CDR3 is CASSEQGTGANVLTF. In nucleotides, the CDR3 is TGTGCCAGCAGTGAACAGGGAACTGGGGCCAACGTCCTGACTTTC.

Points on this clone: Its ends do not fully match the called genes, so a read error is possible. The genes are TRBV2 and TRBJ2-3, with 7 bases aligning to TRBD1. The CDR3 contains 11 residues. CDR1 and CDR2 from the germline V gene are SNHLY and FYNNEI. CDR3 sequence (DNA): TGTGCCAGCAGCCGGACAGGAAGGCTACATTTT. Residues: CASSRTGRLHF.

This clone came up a few times. The chain's CDR3 is CASSQDRDQLGNSPLHF. In DNA form, the CDR3 reads TGTGCCAGCAGCCAGGACAGGGATCAATTGGGAAATTCACCCCTCCACTTT. V and J are TRBV7-9 and TRBJ1-6; 8 bases match TRBD1. J was trimmed by 7 bases and V by 5 bases; bases with no gene match: 13. The CDR3 runs 17 residues. Germline CDR1 is SEHNR and CDR2 is FQNEAQ (reference sequence).

CDR3: CASSSGTNLNEQFF. Here the CDR3 DNA reads TGTGCCAGCAGCTCCGGGACTAATTTAAATGAGCAGTTCTTC. The rearrangement links TRBV7-2 to TRBJ2-1, with TRBD2 identical over 7 bases. Germline values: CDR1 SGHTA, CDR2 FQGNSA. CDR3 length equals 14 residues. The J segment lost 7 bases and the V segment lost 4 bases, leaving 7 bases of the junction unmatched.

The chain combines TRBV24-1 with TRBJ2-1; 9 bases line up with TRBD2. The V gene end was trimmed by 0 bases and the J gene end by 6 bases; junction bases not matched to a gene: 2. Germline CDR1 KGHDR, CDR2 SFDVKD. CDR3 length: 15 residues. The CDR3 DNA reads TGTGCCACCAGTGATTTGTTGACTAGCGGCAATGAGCAGTTCTTC. Encoded protein: CATSDLLTSGNEQFF.

The chain combines TRBV30 with TRBJ1-3, with D possibly being TRBD1 (6 bases). Trimming shortened V by 3 bases and J by 2 bases, and 11 bases separated the two germline ends. Germline CDR1 and CDR2: GTSNPN and SVGIG (reference sequence). The CDR3 has 14 residues. In DNA, the CDR3 is TGTGCCTGGAGGAACAGGGTGGCTGGAAACACCATATATTTT. Translating gives CAWRNRVAGNTIYF. The full variable domain, completed using reference TRBV30 and TRBJ1-3, is SQTIHQWPATLVQPVGSPLSLECTVEGTSNPNLYWYRQAAGRGLQLLFYSVGIGQISSEVPQNLSASRPQDRQFILSSKKLLLSDSGFYLCAWRNRVAGNTIYFGEGSWLTVV.

There are many counts of this clone. This chain uses TRBV6-5 with TRBJ2-7, with 10 bases matching TRBD2. J gave up 0 bases and V 0 bases, and 2 bases lay outside the gene matches. CDR1 is MNHEY and CDR2 is SVGAGI in the germline V gene. This CDR3 region has 16 residues. The CDR3 loop reads CASSYSGLAASYEQYF. For the CDR3, the DNA is TGTGCCAGCAGTTACTCTGGACTAGCGGCCTCCTACGAGCAGTACTTC.

The V gene is TRBV9, the J gene TRBJ2-7; possibly TRBD2 for D (6 bases). The germline CDR1 and CDR2 sequences are SGDLS and YYNGEE. Trimming cost V 1 base and J 7 bases, with 12 bases left between them. CDR3 size: 13 residues. CDR3: CASSVTGVGEQYF. DNA of the CDR3: TGTGCCAGCAGCGTAACGGGAGTAGGAGAGCAGTACTTC.

The chain is built from TRBV15 and TRBJ1-3; D unresolved. The germline CDR1 and CDR2 sequences are LNHNV and YYDKDF (reference sequence). The CDR3 totals 17 residues. V was shortened by 0 bases and J by 0 bases, with 12 bases between the two germline ends. In DNA form, the CDR3 reads TGTGCCACCAGCAGAGATAGAGACACCCTCTCTGGAAACACCATATATTTT. It is translated as CATSRDRDTLSGNTIYF.

The chain's CDR3 is CATSDLAGYRETQYF. The CDR3 DNA follows: TGTGCCACCAGTGATTTGGCGGGGTATCGAGAGACCCAGTACTTC. The chain links TRBV24-1 to TRBJ2-5, with D possibly being TRBD2 (6 bases). Trimming removed 0 bases at V and 4 bases at J, with 11 bases between. The CDR3 runs 15 residues. Germline CDR1 is KGHDR and CDR2 is SFDVKD.

A single count supports this clone. CDR3 protein: CASSPRQTYNEQFF. The CDR3 nucleotides are TGTGCCAGCAGCCCCCGACAAACCTACAATGAGCAGTTCTTC. This chain joins TRBV9 and TRBJ2-1; D is uncertain. CDR3 length: 14 residues. Germline CDR1 reads SGDLS; CDR2 reads YYNGEE. Trimming removed 4 bases at V and 2 bases at J, with 10 bases between.

This clone was seen just once. The CDR3 reads CASSYPLHQGQVISYEQYF. The CDR3 DNA is TGTGCCAGCAGCTACCCTCTCCACCAGGGGCAGGTGATCTCCTACGAGCAGTACTTC. The chain recombines TRBV7-3 with TRBJ2-7; D is possibly TRBD1 (6 bases). V was cut by 4 bases and J by 0 bases, with 25 bases left in between. The CDR3 has 19 amino acids. CDR1 and CDR2 from the germline V gene are SGHTA and FQGTGA.

The rearrangement joins TRBV19 to TRBJ2-7, with D perhaps matching TRBD1 (6 bases). With 5 bases removed from V and 0 bases from J, the gap between germline ends came to 17 bases. The CDR3 covers 16 residues. In germline, CDR1 is LNHDA, CDR2 SQIVND (reference sequence). CDR3 residues: CASSPLTGTTSYEQYF. DNA of the CDR3: TGTGCCAGTAGTCCCCTAACAGGGACCACCTCCTACGAGCAGTACTTC. The whole variable domain, remainder taken from reference TRBV19 and TRBJ2-7, is DGGITQSPKYLFRKEGQNVTLSCEQNLNHDAMYWYRQDPGQGLRLIYYSQIVNDFQKGDIAEGYSVSREKKESFPLTVTSAQKNPTAFYLCASSPLTGTTSYEQYFGPGTRLTVT.

The chain employs TRBV4-2 and TRBJ1-1; D may be TRBD1 (6 bases). CDR1 and CDR2 from the germline V gene are LGHNA and YNFKEQ. This CDR3 contains 16 residues. With 4 bases removed from V and 0 bases from J, the gap between germline ends came to 15 bases. The chain's CDR3 is CASSPWGGRMNTEAFF. The CDR3 nucleotides are TGTGCCAGCAGCCCTTGGGGGGGGCGGATGAACACTGAAGCTTTCTTT.

The rearrangement uses TRBV10-3 and TRBJ2-4; 7 bases map to TRBD1. The V gene's germline CDR1 is ENHRY and CDR2 SYGVKD. The CDR3 totals 15 residues. Losses at the gene ends were 0 bases for V and 6 bases for J; bases not matched to a gene: 5. CDR3 amino acids: CAISESTGSSNIQYF. The CDR3 bases are TGTGCCATCAGTGAGTCGACAGGGTCATCAAACATTCAGTACTTC.

This chain uses TRBV6-5 with TRBJ2-4; D is unclear. V lost 0 bases, J lost 0 bases, and 6 bases lay in between. Germline V CDR1 and CDR2: MNHEY, SVGAGI. The length of the CDR3 is 15 residues. The CDR3 spells CASSYSQKAKNIQYF. The DNA for the CDR3 is TGTGCCAGCAGTTACTCTCAGAAAGCCAAAAACATTCAGTACTTC.

The chain recombines TRBV20-1 with TRBJ1-3; tentatively, D is TRBD1 (6 bases). The germline gives CDR1 DFQATT, CDR2 SNEGSKA (reference sequence). Trimming took 3 bases from V and 4 from J, leaving 13 bases between them. CDR3 length: 14 residues. The CDR3: CSASSGAGGNTIYF. The CDR3 DNA reads TGCAGTGCTAGTTCAGGGGCGGGCGGAAACACCATATATTTT.

CDR3 in amino acids: CASSGLGQGRTGNTIYF. The CDR3 bases are TGCGCCAGCAGCGGGCTCGGACAGGGGAGGACTGGAAACACCATATATTTT. The J gene is TRBJ1-3, the V gene TRBV5-1; 9 nucleotides align to TRBD1. The germline CDR1 and CDR2 sequences are SGHRS and YFSETQ. This CDR3 spans 17 amino acids. Trimming took 4 bases from V and 2 from J; bases not matched to a gene: 10.

The chain uses TRBV7-3 and TRBJ2-3, with 12 bases aligning to TRBD2. The V segment lost 5 bases and the J segment 6 bases; nucleotides outside the gene matches: 9. CDR3 length: 16 amino acids. Germline V gene lookup returns CDR1 SGHTA and CDR2 FQGTGA. CDR3 DNA sequence: TGTGCCAGCAGCCCTAGCGGGAGGGTCGAGATGGATACGCAGTATTTT. It specifies CASSPSGRVEMDTQYF.

The chain employs TRBV18 and TRBJ2-1, with 11 positions matching TRBD2. The CDR3 totals 14 residues. The V gene end was trimmed by 3 bases and the J gene end by 5 bases; junction bases not matched to a gene: 0. CDR1 and CDR2 from the germline V gene are KGHSH and LQKENI. The CDR3 DNA sequence: TGTGCCAGCTCACCGGGACTAGCGGACAATGAGCAGTTCTTC. Translation gives CASSPGLADNEQFF.

This clone was detected only once. This chain uses TRBV11-2 with TRBJ2-7; the D gene is possibly TRBD1 (5 bases). Looked up from germline, CDR1 is SGHAT and CDR2 is FQNNGV. The CDR3 sequence is 12 residues long. Trimming left V 6 bases short and J 2 bases short, with 8 bases between. The CDR3 loop is CASSRQTYEQYF. The CDR3 DNA reads TGTGCCAGCAGTAGACAGACCTACGAGCAGTACTTC.

The V call is TRBV6-5, the J call TRBJ1-1; D not certain. This CDR3 has 15 residues. Germline assignment: CDR1 MNHEY and CDR2 SVGAGI. V lost 0 bases and J 8 bases, leaving 16 bases between the germline ends. CDR3 nucleotide sequence: TGTGCCAGCAGTTACTCCTGGGCCACATTCCGCGAAGCTTTCTTT. Translation gives CASSYSWATFREAFF.